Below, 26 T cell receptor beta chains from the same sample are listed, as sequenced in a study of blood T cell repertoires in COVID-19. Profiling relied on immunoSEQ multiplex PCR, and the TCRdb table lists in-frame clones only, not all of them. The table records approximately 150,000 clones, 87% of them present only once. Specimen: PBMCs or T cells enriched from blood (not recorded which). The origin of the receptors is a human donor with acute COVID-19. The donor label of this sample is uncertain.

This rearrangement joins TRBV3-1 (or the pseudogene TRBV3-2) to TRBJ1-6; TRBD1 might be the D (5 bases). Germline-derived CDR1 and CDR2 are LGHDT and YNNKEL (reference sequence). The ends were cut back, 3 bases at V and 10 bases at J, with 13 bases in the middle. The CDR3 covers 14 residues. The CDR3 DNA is TGTGCCAGCAGCCAGAAACCAGGGTACTCACCCCTCCACTTT. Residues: CASSQKPGYSPLHF.

The CDR3: CASSLDRGLDTGELFF. DNA for the CDR3: TGTGCCAGCAGCCTCGACAGGGGGCTTGACACCGGGGAGCTGTTTTTT. J is TRBJ2-2 and V is TRBV7-3; 10 bases align to TRBD1. J gave up 3 bases and V 5 bases, and 6 bases lay outside the gene matches. In germline, CDR1 is SGHTA, CDR2 FQGTGA. The CDR3 spans 16 residues.

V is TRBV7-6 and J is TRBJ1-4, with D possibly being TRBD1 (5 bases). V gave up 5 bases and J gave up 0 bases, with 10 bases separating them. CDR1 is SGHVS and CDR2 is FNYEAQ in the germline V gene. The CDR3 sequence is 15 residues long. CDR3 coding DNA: TGTGCCAGCAGCAAGGGGACTGCAACTAATGAAAAACTGTTTTTT. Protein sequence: CASSKGTATNEKLFF.

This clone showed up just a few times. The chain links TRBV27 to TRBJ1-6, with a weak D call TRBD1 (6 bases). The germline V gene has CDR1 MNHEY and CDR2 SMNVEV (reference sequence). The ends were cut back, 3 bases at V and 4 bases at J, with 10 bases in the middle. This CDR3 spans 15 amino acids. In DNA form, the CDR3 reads TGTGCCAGCAGTTTCGCCGGGACATATAATTCACCCCTCCACTTT. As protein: CASSFAGTYNSPLHF.

The CDR3 DNA is TGCGCCAGCTATACCGCGGGTAGGACGATTAACACCGGGGAGCTGTTTTTT. Its protein product is CASYTAGRTINTGELFF. This rearrangement joins TRBV5-1 to TRBJ2-2; a weak D match, TRBD2 (5 bases). V lost 7 bases and J 2 bases, leaving 21 bases between the germline ends. The germline CDR1 and CDR2 sequences are SGHRS and YFSETQ. CDR3 length: 17 amino acids.

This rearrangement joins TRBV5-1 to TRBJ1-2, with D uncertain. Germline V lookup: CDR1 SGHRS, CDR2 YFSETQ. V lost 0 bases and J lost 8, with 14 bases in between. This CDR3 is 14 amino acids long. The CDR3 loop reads CASSLGLLTEGYTF. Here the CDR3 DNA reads TGCGCCAGCAGCTTGGGACTCTTAACGGAGGGCTACACCTTC.

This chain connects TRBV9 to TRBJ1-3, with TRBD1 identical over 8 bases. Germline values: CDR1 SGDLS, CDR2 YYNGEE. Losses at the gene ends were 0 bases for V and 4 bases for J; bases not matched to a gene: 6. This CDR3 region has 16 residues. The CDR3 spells CASSVGWTGTGNTIYF. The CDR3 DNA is TGTGCCAGCAGCGTAGGGTGGACAGGGACCGGAAACACCATATATTTT. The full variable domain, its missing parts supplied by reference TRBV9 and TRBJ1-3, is DSGVTQTPKHLITATGQRVTLRCSPRSGDLSVYWYQQSLDQGLQFLIQYYNGEERAKGNILERFSAQQFPDLHSELNLSSLELGDSALYFCASSVGWTGTGNTIYFGEGSWLTVV.

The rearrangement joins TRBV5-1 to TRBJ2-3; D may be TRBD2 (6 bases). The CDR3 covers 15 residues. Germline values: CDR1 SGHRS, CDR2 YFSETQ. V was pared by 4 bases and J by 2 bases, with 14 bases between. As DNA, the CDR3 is TGCGCCAGCAGCACGGGAGACCGTGACACAGATACGCAGTATTTT. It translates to CASSTGDRDTDTQYF.

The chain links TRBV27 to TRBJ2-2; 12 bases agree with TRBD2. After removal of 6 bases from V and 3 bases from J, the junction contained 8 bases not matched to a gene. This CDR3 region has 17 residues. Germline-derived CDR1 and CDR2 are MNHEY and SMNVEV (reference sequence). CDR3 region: CASSRALAGGHTGELFF. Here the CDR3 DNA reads TGTGCCAGCAGCCGAGCGCTAGCGGGGGGGCACACCGGGGAGCTGTTTTTT.

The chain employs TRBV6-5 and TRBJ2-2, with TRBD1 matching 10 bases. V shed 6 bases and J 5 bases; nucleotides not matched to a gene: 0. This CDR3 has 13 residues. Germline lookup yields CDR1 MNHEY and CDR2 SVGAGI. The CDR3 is CASRGQGTGELFF. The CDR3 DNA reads TGTGCCAGCAGGGGACAGGGGACCGGGGAGCTGTTTTTT.

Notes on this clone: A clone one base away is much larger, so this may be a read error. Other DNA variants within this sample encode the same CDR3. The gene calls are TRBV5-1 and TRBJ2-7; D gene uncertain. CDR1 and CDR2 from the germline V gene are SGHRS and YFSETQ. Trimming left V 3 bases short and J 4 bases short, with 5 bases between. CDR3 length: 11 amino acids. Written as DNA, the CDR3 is TGCGCCAGCAGCTCTTCTTACGAGCAGTACTTC. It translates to CASSSSYEQYF. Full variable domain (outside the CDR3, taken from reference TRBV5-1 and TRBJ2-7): KAGVTQTPRYLIKTRGQQVTLSCSPISGHRSVSWYQQTPGQGLQFLFEYFSETQRNKGNFPGRFSGRQFSNSRSEMNVSTLELGDSALYLCASSSSYEQYFGPGTRLTVT.

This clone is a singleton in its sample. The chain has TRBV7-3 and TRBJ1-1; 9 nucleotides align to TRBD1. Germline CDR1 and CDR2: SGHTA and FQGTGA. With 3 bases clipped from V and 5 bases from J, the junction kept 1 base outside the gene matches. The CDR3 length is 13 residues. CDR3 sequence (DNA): TGTGCCAGCAGCTTGACAGGGGGGACTGAAGCTTTCTTT. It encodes CASSLTGGTEAFF.

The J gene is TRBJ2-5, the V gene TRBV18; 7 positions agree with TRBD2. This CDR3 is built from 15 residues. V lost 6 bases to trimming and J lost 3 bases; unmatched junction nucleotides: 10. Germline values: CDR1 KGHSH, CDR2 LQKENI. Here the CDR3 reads CASSRNGGGEETQYF. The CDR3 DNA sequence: TGTGCCAGCTCTCGCAACGGGGGAGGGGAAGAGACCCAGTACTTC. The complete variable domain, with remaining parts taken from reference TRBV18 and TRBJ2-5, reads NAGVMQNPRHLVRRRGQEARLRCSPMKGHSHVYWYRQLPEEGLKFMVYLQKENIIDESGMPKERFSAEFPKEGPSILRIQQVVRGDSAAYFCASSRNGGGEETQYFGPGTRLLVL.

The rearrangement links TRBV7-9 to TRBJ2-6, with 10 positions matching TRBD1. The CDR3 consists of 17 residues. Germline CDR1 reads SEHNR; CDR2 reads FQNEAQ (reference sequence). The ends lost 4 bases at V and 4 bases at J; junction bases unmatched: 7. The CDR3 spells CASSSWTGGSGANVLTF. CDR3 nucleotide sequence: TGTGCCAGCAGCTCCTGGACAGGGGGGTCCGGGGCCAACGTCCTGACTTTC.

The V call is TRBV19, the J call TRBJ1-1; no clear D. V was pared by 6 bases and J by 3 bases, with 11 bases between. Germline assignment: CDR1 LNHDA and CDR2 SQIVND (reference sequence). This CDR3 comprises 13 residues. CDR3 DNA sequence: TGTGCCAGTAGATTTAACGGGTACACTGAAGCTTTCTTT. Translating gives CASRFNGYTEAFF.

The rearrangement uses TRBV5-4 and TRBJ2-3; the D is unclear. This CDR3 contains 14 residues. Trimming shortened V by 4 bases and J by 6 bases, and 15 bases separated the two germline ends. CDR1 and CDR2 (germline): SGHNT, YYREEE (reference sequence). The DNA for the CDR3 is TGTGCCAGCAGCGGAGCTCGAGATACGGATACGCAGTATTTT. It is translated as CASSGARDTDTQYF.

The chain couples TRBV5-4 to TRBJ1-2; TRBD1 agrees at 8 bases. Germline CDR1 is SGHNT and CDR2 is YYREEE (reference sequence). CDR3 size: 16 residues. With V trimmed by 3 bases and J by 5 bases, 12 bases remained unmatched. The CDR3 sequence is CASSSSQGAENYGYTF. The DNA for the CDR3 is TGTGCCAGCAGCTCTTCCCAGGGGGCGGAGAATTATGGCTACACCTTC.

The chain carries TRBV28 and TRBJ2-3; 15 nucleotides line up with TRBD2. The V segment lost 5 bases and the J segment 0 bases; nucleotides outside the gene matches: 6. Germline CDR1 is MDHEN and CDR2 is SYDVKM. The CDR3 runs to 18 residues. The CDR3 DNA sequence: TGTGCCAGCAGTCTCCCCGGGACTAGCGGGGGGAGCACAGATACGCAGTATTTT. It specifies CASSLPGTSGGSTDTQYF.

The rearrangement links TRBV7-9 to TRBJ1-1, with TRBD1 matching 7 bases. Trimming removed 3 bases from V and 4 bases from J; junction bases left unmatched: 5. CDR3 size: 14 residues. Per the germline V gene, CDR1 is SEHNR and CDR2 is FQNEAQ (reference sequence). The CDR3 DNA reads TGTGCCAGCAGCTTTACAGGGGTGGGCACTGAAGCTTTCTTT. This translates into CASSFTGVGTEAFF.

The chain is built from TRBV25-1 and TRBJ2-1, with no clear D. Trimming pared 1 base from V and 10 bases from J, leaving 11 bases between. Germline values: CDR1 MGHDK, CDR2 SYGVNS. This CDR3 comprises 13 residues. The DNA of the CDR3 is TGTGCCAGCAGTGAATTGGCGGTGCAGGAGCAGTTCTTC. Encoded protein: CASSELAVQEQFF.

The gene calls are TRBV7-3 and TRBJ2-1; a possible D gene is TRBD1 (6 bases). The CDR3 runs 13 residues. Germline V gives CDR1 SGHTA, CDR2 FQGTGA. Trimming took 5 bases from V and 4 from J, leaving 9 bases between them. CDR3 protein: CASSEDRYNEQFF. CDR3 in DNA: TGTGCCAGCAGCGAGGACAGATACAATGAGCAGTTCTTC.

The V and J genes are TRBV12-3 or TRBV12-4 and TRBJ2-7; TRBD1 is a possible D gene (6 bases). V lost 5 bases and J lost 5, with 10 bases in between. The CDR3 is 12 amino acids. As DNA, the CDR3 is TGTGCCAGCAGTCTCCAGGGGCACGAGCAGTACTTC. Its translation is CASSLQGHEQYF.

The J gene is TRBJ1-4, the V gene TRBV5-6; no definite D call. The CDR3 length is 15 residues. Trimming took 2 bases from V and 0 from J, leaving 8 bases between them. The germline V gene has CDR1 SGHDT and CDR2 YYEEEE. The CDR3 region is CASSFLTATNEKLFF. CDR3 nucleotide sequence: TGTGCCAGCAGCTTTCTGACTGCAACTAATGAAAAACTGTTTTTT. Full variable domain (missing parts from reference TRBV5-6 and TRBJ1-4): DAGVTQSPTHLIKTRGQQVTLRCSPKSGHDTVSWYQQALGQGPQFIFQYYEEEERQRGNFPDRFSGHQFPNYSSELNVNALLLGDSALYLCASSFLTATNEKLFFGSGTQLSVL.

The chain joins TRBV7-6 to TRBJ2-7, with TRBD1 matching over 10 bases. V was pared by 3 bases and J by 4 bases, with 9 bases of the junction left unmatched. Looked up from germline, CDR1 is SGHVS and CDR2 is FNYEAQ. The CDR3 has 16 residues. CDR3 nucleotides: TGTGCCAGCAGCTTGGGCGGACAGGGGGTAGGTTACGAGCAGTACTTC. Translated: CASSLGGQGVGYEQYF.

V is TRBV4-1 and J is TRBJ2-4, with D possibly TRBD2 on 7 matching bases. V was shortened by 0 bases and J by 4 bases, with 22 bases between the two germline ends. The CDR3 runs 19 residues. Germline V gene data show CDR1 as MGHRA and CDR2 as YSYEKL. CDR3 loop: CASSQDGFGGPGRKNIQYF. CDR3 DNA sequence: TGCGCCAGCAGCCAAGATGGCTTCGGGGGGCCTGGTCGAAAAAACATTCAGTACTTC.

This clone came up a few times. The CDR3 protein is CASSPRYGGARDEQYF. CDR3 DNA sequence: TGTGCCAGCAGCCCCCGGTATGGGGGGGCTAGGGACGAGCAGTACTTC. The chain links TRBV27 to TRBJ2-7; TRBD2 might be the D (7 bases). This CDR3 comprises 16 residues. Deletions cut 6 bases from V and 5 bases from J, with 23 bases between. Germline CDR1 reads MNHEY; CDR2 reads SMNVEV (reference sequence).